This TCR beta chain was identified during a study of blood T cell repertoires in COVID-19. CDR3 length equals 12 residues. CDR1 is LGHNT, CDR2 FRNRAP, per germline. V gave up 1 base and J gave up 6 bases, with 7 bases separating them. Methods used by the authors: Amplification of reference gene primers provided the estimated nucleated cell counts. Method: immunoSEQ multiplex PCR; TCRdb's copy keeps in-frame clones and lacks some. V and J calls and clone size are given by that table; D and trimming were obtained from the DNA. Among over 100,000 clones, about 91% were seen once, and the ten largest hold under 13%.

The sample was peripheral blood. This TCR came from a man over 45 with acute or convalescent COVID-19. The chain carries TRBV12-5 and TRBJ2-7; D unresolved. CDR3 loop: CASGLGLTEQYF. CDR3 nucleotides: TGTGCTAGTGGTTTGGGTCTAACCGAGCAGTACTTC.